This TCR beta chain was identified in a study of regulatory T cells in long-lasting Graves disease. Time point specified: newly diagnosed GD, antithyroid drugs for less than 3 months. RNA extracted from PBMCs served as the sequencing template. Germline trimming cut 5 bases from V and 7 bases from J; bases unmatched to any gene: 11. The CDR3 is 15 amino acids. CDR1 and CDR2 from the germline V gene are SEHNR and FQNEAQ (reference sequence). Construction of the TCR beta libraries employed iRepertoire HTBI primers in conjunction with Arm-PCR of CDR3 regions. Each CDR3 protein gets one entry after TCRdb re-called the multiplex PCR reads with MiXCR. The table lists 550,000 to 600,000 distinct CDR3 sequences, 15% to 20% of them singletons. These records were also assigned to another study, of T cells in Graves' hyperthyroidism and ophthalmopathy.

The rearrangement joins TRBV7-9 to TRBJ2-7, with 10 bases fitting TRBD2. The TCR originated in a man aged 18 to 29 with Graves disease. The sample consisted of peripheral blood mononuclear cells (PBMCs), taken at new diagnosis, from a patient treated with antithyroid drugs. The CDR3 sequence is CASSPSGRVGGEQYF. The DNA for the CDR3 is TGTGCCAGCAGCCCCAGCGGGAGGGTCGGAGGGGAGCAGTACTTC.